The 8 T cell receptor beta chains listed next were all sequenced from one sample in a study of control samples from healthy donors and cancer patients. Assay: immunoSEQ multiplex PCR; the TCRdb copy retains only in-frame clones and omits some. Of about 84,000 clones detected, 80% to 90% appear once; the ten largest clones hold around 10%. Source material: PBMCs. Source of these receptors: a man aged 55 to 70 with head and neck cancer.

V and J are TRBV5-5 and TRBJ1-1, with a tentative D call TRBD1 (5 bases). Germline values: CDR1 SGHKS, CDR2 YYEKEE (reference sequence). V lost 2 bases and J 10 bases, leaving 12 bases between the germline ends. The CDR3 is made up of 12 amino acids. CDR3 amino acids: CASSFGGPGAFF. In DNA form, the CDR3 reads TGTGCCAGCAGCTTTGGGGGACCGGGAGCTTTCTTT.

This rearrangement joins TRBV30 to TRBJ2-5; 10 positions agree with TRBD2. The length of the CDR3 is 15 residues. CDR1 is GTSNPN and CDR2 is SVGIG in the germline V gene (reference sequence). V gave up 0 bases and J gave up 4 bases; unmatched junction bases: 5. In DNA, the CDR3 is TGTGCCTGGAGTGTAGCGGGAGGGCCGGGAGAGACCCAGTACTTC. Translated, it gives CAWSVAGGPGETQYF.

This clone came up a few times. This chain joins TRBV7-9 and TRBJ2-3; D is possibly TRBD1 (6 bases). This CDR3 has 14 amino acids. The V and J ends lost 0 bases and 9 bases respectively, with 13 bases between them. The germline V gene encodes CDR1 SEHNR and CDR2 FQNEAQ (reference sequence). The CDR3 sequence is CASSLASTGGTQYF. The CDR3 DNA is TGTGCCAGCAGCTTAGCCTCGACAGGCGGAACGCAGTATTTT. The complete variable domain, with remaining parts taken from reference TRBV7-9 and TRBJ2-3, reads DTGVSQNPRHKITKRGQNVTFRCDPISEHNRLYWYRQTLGQGPEFLTYFQNEAQLEKSRLLSDRFSAERPKGSFSTLEIQRTEQGDSAMYLCASSLASTGGTQYFGPGTRLTVL.

Here the CDR3 reads CASSSISYEQYF. The CDR3 DNA reads TGTGCCAGCAGTTCCATCTCCTACGAGCAGTACTTC. V gene TRBV12-3 or TRBV12-4 combines with J gene TRBJ2-7; D unclear. CDR3 length equals 12 residues. V gave up 4 bases and J gave up 0 bases, with 4 bases separating them.

The chain is built from TRBV7-2 and TRBJ2-1; D might be TRBD2 (6 bases). V was clipped by 4 bases and J by 7 bases, with 17 bases between them. CDR1 and CDR2 (germline): SGHTA, FQGNSA. This CDR3 has 15 amino acids. The CDR3 DNA is TGTGCCAGCAGCTCTTACACCGGGACTCCTAATGAGCAGTTCTTC. This gives the protein CASSSYTGTPNEQFF.

The gene calls are TRBV19 and TRBJ2-5; 13 bases line up with TRBD2. The CDR3 spans 14 residues. Unmatched junction bases numbered 5, after V lost 5 bases and J lost 8 bases. CDR1 is LNHDA, CDR2 SQIVND, per germline (reference sequence). The DNA for the CDR3 is TGTGCCAGTAGTCTTACTAGCGGGAGGGGCACCCAGTACTTC. Encoded protein: CASSLTSGRGTQYF.

The chain joins TRBV4-1 to TRBJ2-1; the match to TRBD2 covers 9 bases. The CDR3 has 13 residues. V lost 8 bases to trimming and J lost 5 bases; unmatched junction nucleotides: 4. Germline lookup yields CDR1 MGHRA and CDR2 YSYEKL. CDR3 coding DNA: TGCGCCAGCCTGGGACTAGCAAACAATGAGCAGTTCTTC. Protein product: CASLGLANNEQFF.

The CDR3 is CASSLGSSSGQLYEQYF. CDR3 coding DNA: TGCGCCAGCAGCTTGGGCTCTTCATCAGGGCAACTCTACGAGCAGTACTTC. V gene TRBV5-1 combines with J gene TRBJ2-7, with D maybe TRBD1 (5 bases). Germline CDR1 and CDR2: SGHRS and YFSETQ. V lost 0 bases, J lost 3 bases, and 19 bases lay in between. The CDR3 consists of 17 residues.